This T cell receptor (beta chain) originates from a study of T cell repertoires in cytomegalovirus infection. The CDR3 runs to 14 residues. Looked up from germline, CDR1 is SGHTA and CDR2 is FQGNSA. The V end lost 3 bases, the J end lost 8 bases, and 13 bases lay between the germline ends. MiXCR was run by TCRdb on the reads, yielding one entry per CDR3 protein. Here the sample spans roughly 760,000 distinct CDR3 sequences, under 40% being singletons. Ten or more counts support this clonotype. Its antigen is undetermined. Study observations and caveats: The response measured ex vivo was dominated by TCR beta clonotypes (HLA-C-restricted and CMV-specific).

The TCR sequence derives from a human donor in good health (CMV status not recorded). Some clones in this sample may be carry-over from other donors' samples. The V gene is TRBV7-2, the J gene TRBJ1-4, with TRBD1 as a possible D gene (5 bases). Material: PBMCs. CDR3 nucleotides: TGTGCCAGCAGCTTCACGGGGACCAGGGAAAAACTGTTTTTT. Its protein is CASSFTGTREKLFF.